Listed below are T cell receptor beta chains from one sample, sequenced in a study of blood T cell repertoires in COVID-19. Here immunoSEQ multiplex PCR was the method, and the copy in TCRdb shows in-frame clones only, minus some. Among 430,000 or so clones listed, about 88% were seen once. Sequenced sample: PBMCs or T cells enriched from blood (not recorded which). All receptors come from a woman between 18 and 30 years old who had been exposed to COVID-19. Each CDR3 is given without its conserved first and last residue. A D gene is named only where the DNA matches it firmly.

TRBD1	TRBV11-2	ASSDRDGLTEAF
TRBD2	TRBV9	ASSVEPLSGGAPDTQY
TRBD2	TRBV5-1	ASSPGLAGGELF
TRBD1	TRBV7-6	ASSGGPGQFEDGELF
TRBD1	TRBV24-1	ATSDWGTGSGANVLT
NA	TRBV12-2	ASRPMVGGTYEQY
TRBD1	TRBV6-5	ASRDRGHNQPQH
NA	TRBV7-9	ASSPTLDIPNTGELF
TRBD1	TRBV5-8	ASSYPGQVNEQY
NA	TRBV20-1	SASGGPYGYT
TRBD2	TRBV4-1	ASSQGRVAGGTKNIQY
NA	TRBV12-3/TRBV12-4	ASSLVHTDTQY
NA	TRBV19	ASSLVGYSPLH
TRBD1	TRBV7-9	ASSLGVGTASNEKLF
TRBD2	TRBV7-2	ASSFGRAGGPQLEQF
NA	TRBV29-1	SVCKGQVVQNTGELF
TRBD2	TRBV28	ASSLPLSGRAYEQY
NA	TRBV5-6	ASSLVRYEQF
NA	TRBV5-8	ASSALTDNTEAF
TRBD1	TRBV4-1	ASSQRGPGQGDYGYT
TRBD2	TRBV28	ASKRGYGQETQY
TRBD2	TRBV7-9	ASQPGLAVQSSYEQY
TRBD1	TRBV6-5	ASSRDRVNTGELF
TRBD2	TRBV28	ASKQEGGKNEQF
NA	TRBV28	ASRDGGEQY
TRBD2	TRBV24-1	ATSGPVLAGITGELF